A selection of T cell receptor beta chains follows, all from one sample in a study of T cells after yellow fever vaccination. TCRdb reprocessed the 5' RACE reads with MiXCR, giving one entry per CDR3 protein. The table lists around 530,000 distinct CDR3 sequences, about a sixth of them singletons. Material: PBMCs, obtained about 5 days after the first yellow fever vaccination. All receptors come from a man aged 18 to 30 who received the YFV17D yellow fever vaccine. Both conserved end residues are part of each CDR3. The order of the fields is V gene, D gene, J gene, clone size, CDR3 protein, CDR3 DNA. A D gene is named only where the DNA matches it firmly. Clone size, where shown, is once, few, many, or a class for clones that have expanded.

>TRBV12-3/TRBV12-4|-|TRBJ2-2|few
CASRSTSTGELFF
TGTGCCAGCAGAAGTACCAGCACCGGGGAGCTGTTTTTT
>TRBV6-1|-|TRBJ2-5|few
CASSEAVETQYF
TGTGCCAGCAGTGAAGCGGTCGAGACCCAGTACTTC
>TRBV24-1|TRBD2|TRBJ2-1|few
CATSETSGRLNEQFF
TGTGCCACCAGTGAGACTAGCGGGCGCCTAAATGAGCAGTTCTTC
>TRBV7-2|-|TRBJ1-4|-
CASSALTGFGEKLFF
TGTGCCAGCAGCGCCTTGACAGGTTTTGGAGAAAAACTGTTTTTT
>TRBV7-9|TRBD2|TRBJ2-3|few
CASSLTSAQYF
TGTGCCAGCAGCTTGACTAGCGCGCAGTATTTT
>TRBV12-3/TRBV12-4|-|TRBJ2-5|-
CASRGRQGGETQYF
TGTGCCAGCAGGGGGAGACAGGGAGGAGAGACCCAGTACTTC
>TRBV20-1|-|TRBJ1-6|few
CSASPGLNSPLHF
TGCAGTGCTAGCCCTGGATTGAATTCACCCCTCCACTTT
>TRBV24-1|-|TRBJ2-3|many
CATASAGLTDTQYF
TGTGCCACCGCTTCGGCCGGACTAACGGATACGCAGTATTTT
>TRBV7-9|TRBD1|TRBJ1-1|-
CASSIYRDRGTEAFF
TGTGCCAGCAGCATCTACCGGGACAGGGGCACTGAAGCTTTCTTT
>TRBV5-1|-|TRBJ1-1|-
CASKDSRPEAFF
TGCGCCAGCAAGGACAGTCGCCCTGAAGCTTTCTTT
>TRBV3-1|TRBD1|TRBJ2-1|-
CASSQVPEGAVDEQFF
TGTGCCAGCAGCCAAGTCCCCGAGGGGGCCGTCGATGAGCAGTTCTTC
>TRBV29-1|-|TRBJ2-7|few
CSVRQTERYEQYF
TGCAGCGTTCGACAGACAGAACGCTACGAGCAGTACTTC
>TRBV11-2|-|TRBJ2-5|few
CASSWMGVQETQYF
TGTGCCAGCAGCTGGATGGGGGTCCAAGAGACCCAGTACTTC
>TRBV9|-|TRBJ2-3|few
CASSPTASTDTQYF
TGTGCCAGCAGCCCGACAGCTAGCACAGATACGCAGTATTTT
>TRBV9|-|TRBJ2-2|many
CASRGRQAGTGELFF
TGTGCCAGCAGGGGGAGACAGGCGGGGACCGGGGAGCTGTTTTTT
>TRBV5-1|-|TRBJ1-3|-
CASSLERGRTIYF
TGCGCCAGCAGCTTGGAAAGGGGTAGAACCATATATTTT
>TRBV5-6|-|TRBJ1-5|-
CASSLALGGPGYQPQHF
TGTGCCAGCAGCTTGGCCCTAGGCGGACCAGGGTATCAGCCCCAGCATTTT
>TRBV7-2|-|TRBJ2-7|-
CASRQSRVSSYEQYF
TGTGCCAGCAGACAATCACGGGTGAGCTCCTACGAGCAGTACTTC
>TRBV6-5|-|TRBJ2-7|-
CASSYSIAGSGSYEQYF
TGTGCCAGCAGTTACTCGATAGCAGGGTCGGGATCCTACGAGCAGTACTTC
>TRBV5-1|TRBD1|TRBJ2-5|-
CASRSTGDQETQYF
TGCGCCAGCAGATCTACAGGGGACCAAGAGACCCAGTACTTC
>TRBV18|TRBD2|TRBJ2-3|few
CASSPAAGRFTDTQYF
TGTGCCAGCTCACCAGCAGCGGGGCGCTTCACAGATACGCAGTATTTT
>TRBV6-2/TRBV6-3|TRBD2|TRBJ2-4|few
CASSPEVAGGNIQYF
TGTGCCAGCAGCCCCGAAGTAGCGGGGGGAAACATTCAGTACTTC
>TRBV11-2|-|TRBJ1-1|-
CASSLEVRGGTEAFF
TGTGCCAGCAGCTTAGAGGTCAGGGGAGGCACTGAAGCTTTCTTT
>TRBV6-2/TRBV6-3|-|TRBJ2-1|few
CASTDYGLSDEQFF
TGTGCCAGCACGGACTATGGTCTGTCCGATGAGCAGTTCTTC
>TRBV3-1|TRBD2|TRBJ2-7|many
CASSHSASGGDEQYF
TGTGCCAGCAGCCATTCGGCTAGCGGGGGTGACGAGCAGTACTTC
>TRBV5-1|-|TRBJ1-2|few
CASSFQDNYGYTF
TGCGCCAGCAGCTTCCAGGACAACTATGGCTACACCTTC
>TRBV7-3|-|TRBJ2-2|many
CASSFPGAGELFF
TGTGCCAGCAGCTTTCCGGGGGCCGGGGAGCTGTTTTTT
>TRBV12-3/TRBV12-4|-|TRBJ1-4|few
CASLSGRSWKLFF
TGTGCCAGCCTCTCTGGGAGAAGTTGGAAACTGTTTTTT
>TRBV7-9|TRBD1|TRBJ1-1|few
CASSSGTGEFSEAFF
TGTGCCAGCAGCTCCGGGACAGGGGAGTTCTCTGAAGCTTTCTTT
>TRBV2|TRBD1|TRBJ2-3|-
CTCRQEEVGTASTDTQYF
TGTACCTGCAGACAGGAAGAGGTCGGGACAGCTAGCACAGATACGCAGTATTTT
>TRBV12-3/TRBV12-4|TRBD2|TRBJ2-3|few
CASRDWTSGASDTQYF
TGTGCCAGCAGGGATTGGACTAGCGGGGCCTCAGATACGCAGTATTTT
>TRBV24-1|-|TRBJ2-5|once
CATSDRVGEETRYF
TGTGCCACCAGTGATCGCGTAGGGGAAGAGACCCGGTACTTC
>TRBV20-1|-|TRBJ2-7|few
CSARVWALVSYEQYF
TGCAGTGCTAGAGTATGGGCCTTGGTCTCCTACGAGCAGTACTTC
>TRBV5-1|-|TRBJ2-5|-
CASSLHNVLPQARRGQYF
TGCGCCAGCAGCCTACATAATGTGCTACCCCAGGCCAGGCGGGGCCAGTACTTC
>TRBV7-7|-|TRBJ2-5|-
CASSLGTAPGQETQYF
TGTGCCAGCAGCTTGGGCACTGCGCCGGGCCAAGAGACCCAGTACTTC
>TRBV5-1|TRBD1|TRBJ2-1|-
CASSMGQGVVDEQFF
TGCGCCAGCAGCATGGGACAGGGAGTAGTCGATGAGCAGTTCTTC
>TRBV5-1|TRBD1|TRBJ1-6|few
CASSSGTGIGSPLHF
TGCGCCAGCAGCTCCGGGACAGGGATCGGTTCACCCCTCCACTTT
>TRBV6-5|-|TRBJ1-1|-
CASSYSTGRGNTEAFF
TGTGCCAGCAGTTACTCAACAGGGCGAGGGAACACTGAAGCTTTCTTT
>TRBV7-2|TRBD1|TRBJ1-1|few
CASRVSGTGGAEAFF
TGTGCCAGCCGAGTATCCGGGACAGGGGGCGCGGAAGCTTTCTTT
>TRBV12-3/TRBV12-4|-|TRBJ1-3|-
CASSLGQGTSGNTIYF
TGTGCCAGCAGTTTAGGGCAGGGGACCTCTGGAAACACCATATATTTT
>TRBV5-1|TRBD1|TRBJ1-1|many
CASSWDRGGTEAFF
TGCGCCAGCAGCTGGGACAGGGGTGGAACTGAAGCTTTCTTT
>TRBV7-3|-|TRBJ2-1|many
CASSSLDRDNEQFF
TGTGCCAGCAGCTCGCTGGACAGAGACAATGAGCAGTTCTTC
>TRBV5-1|-|TRBJ2-7|few
CASSLSQNYEQYF
TGCGCCAGCAGCTTGAGTCAGAACTACGAGCAGTACTTC
>TRBV5-1|-|TRBJ2-2|many
CASSLEVHGELFF
TGCGCCAGCAGCTTGGAGGTTCACGGGGAGCTGTTTTTT
>TRBV7-2|-|TRBJ1-6|once
CASSTGTTLYNSPLHF
TGTGCCAGCAGCACCGGGACAACCCTTTATAATTCACCCCTCCACTTT
>TRBV5-5|-|TRBJ2-5|-
CASSWGAVTQETQYF
TGTGCCAGCAGCTGGGGGGCAGTGACTCAAGAGACCCAGTACTTC
>TRBV6-2/TRBV6-3|TRBD1|TRBJ2-7|-
CASVSGTDLYEQYF
TGTGCCAGCGTATCCGGGACAGACCTATACGAGCAGTACTTC
>TRBV19|-|TRBJ2-1|few
CASSPGPFSGARNEQFF
TGTGCCAGTAGTCCGGGGCCTTTTTCGGGGGCACGGAATGAGCAGTTCTTC
>TRBV5-1|-|TRBJ2-5|-
CASSERVTRETQYF
TGCGCCAGCAGCGAACGAGTTACCAGGGAGACCCAGTACTTC
>TRBV7-9|-|TRBJ2-5|few
CASSLPSHQETQYF
TGTGCCAGCAGCTTACCCTCGCACCAAGAGACCCAGTACTTC
>TRBV6-5|-|TRBJ2-7|few
CASSYSAGNYEQYF
TGTGCCAGCAGTTACTCGGCGGGGAACTACGAGCAGTACTTC
>TRBV19|-|TRBJ1-2|-
CATRRGRGRGYTF
TGTGCCACCCGAAGAGGCAGGGGAAGAGGCTACACCTTC
>TRBV12-3/TRBV12-4|-|TRBJ2-7|many
CASKNTGSYEQYF
TGTGCCAGCAAAAACACGGGTAGCTACGAGCAGTACTTC